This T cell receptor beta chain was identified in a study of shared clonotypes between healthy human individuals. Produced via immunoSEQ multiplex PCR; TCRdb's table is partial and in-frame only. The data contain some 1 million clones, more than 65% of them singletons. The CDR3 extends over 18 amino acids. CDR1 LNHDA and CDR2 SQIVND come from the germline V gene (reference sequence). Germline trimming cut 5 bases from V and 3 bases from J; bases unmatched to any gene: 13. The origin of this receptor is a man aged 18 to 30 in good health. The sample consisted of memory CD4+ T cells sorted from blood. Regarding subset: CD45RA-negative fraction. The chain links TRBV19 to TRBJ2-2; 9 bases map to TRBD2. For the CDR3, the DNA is TGTGCCAGTAGTCTCAAATTAGCGGGAGTCATTTACACCGGGGAGCTGTTTTTT. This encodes CASSLKLAGVIYTGELFF. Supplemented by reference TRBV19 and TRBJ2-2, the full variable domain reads DGGITQSPKYLFRKEGQNVTLSCEQNLNHDAMYWYRQDPGQGLRLIYYSQIVNDFQKGDIAEGYSVSREKKESFPLTVTSAQKNPTAFYLCASSLKLAGVIYTGELFFGEGSRLTVL.